The clone carrying this T cell receptor beta chain was recorded only once. Methods used by the authors: Estimation of nucleated cell counts relied on the amplification of reference gene primers. Method: immunoSEQ multiplex PCR; TCRdb's copy keeps in-frame clones and lacks some. V and J calls and clone size are copied from that table; D and trimming were computed from the DNA. The sample has 60,000 to 85,000 clones, around 74% seen once; the top ten hold roughly 20%. The data originate from a study of blood T cell repertoires in COVID-19. Study overall: Sites across the United States, Italy and Spain contributed samples from acute and convalescent COVID-19. T cells, B-cell-depleted T cells, or PBMCs provided the cDNA or gDNA that served as material.

Sequencing input: peripheral blood. The receptor was derived from a man between 65 and 85 years old with acute or convalescent COVID-19.

In nucleotides, the CDR3 is TGTGCCAGCAGCTTGCAGGAGGAGACTGAAGCTTTCTTT. Protein product: CASSLQEETEAFF. The rearrangement uses TRBV7-9 and TRBJ1-1; unclear D gene. Trimming shortened V by 3 bases and J by 5 bases, and 10 bases separated the two germline ends. Germline loops: CDR1 SEHNR, CDR2 FQNEAQ (reference sequence). The CDR3 runs to 13 residues.